This record concerns one TCR beta chain sequence. Its antigen is not identified. The data originate from a study of cytomegalovirus exposure and HLA in healthy donors. Study-wide results and caveats: An analysis was carried out at a later point. It showed that HLA-associated TCR beta chains were more clonally expanded than equally common non-associated chains. Later analysis reportedly placed an Asian-associated ancestry cluster below the roughly 700-donor mean in N-insertions. Rates of TCR association differed by HLA locus in a later analysis, with DRB1 highest and HLA-C lowest.

The ends were cut back, 6 bases at V and 1 base at J, with 12 bases in the middle. The CDR3 spans 14 residues. CDR1 is SGHTA and CDR2 is FQGNSA in the germline V gene. PCR employed 60 Vbeta and 13 Jbeta primers. Libraries were prepared by immunoSEQ multiplex PCR; TCRdb keeps only in-frame clonotypes and omits some of them. The table lists 100,000 or so clones, roughly three quarters of them singletons. V is TRBV7-2 and J is TRBJ1-2; maybe TRBD1 (5 bases). This TCR was recovered from a man aged 25 to 40 in good health and CMV-seronegative. The specimen sequenced was PBMCs. The DNA of the CDR3 is TGTGCCAGCAGGGGGCTCCCGAGTAACTATGGCTACACCTTC. Protein: CASRGLPSNYGYTF.